This T cell receptor (beta chain) was retrieved from a study of metastatic and nonmetastatic thyroid tumors. With V trimmed by 5 bases and J by 3 bases, 10 bases remained unmatched. This CDR3 comprises 18 residues. Per the germline V gene, CDR1 is SGHRS and CDR2 is YFSETQ. With MiXCR, TCRdb called clones anew from the PCR reads. The sample contains 35,000 to 50,000 clones, about a sixth of which appear only once. In its sample, this clone was seen many times. Each patient came to thyroid surgery without any prior treatment (of any kind). Sequenced material: tumor tissue. This receptor was identified in a female donor with papillary thyroid cancer or a benign thyroid nodule (not recorded which). Some clones in this sample may be carry-over from other donors' samples. The rearrangement uses TRBV5-1 and TRBJ2-3, with 15 bases aligning to TRBD2. The CDR3 DNA follows: TGCGCCAGCAGTTATTTCGGGACTAGCGGGAGGTTGACAGATACGCAGTATTTT. Its translation: CASSYFGTSGRLTDTQYF. Full variable domain (outside the CDR3, taken from reference TRBV5-1 and TRBJ2-3): KAGVTQTPRYLIKTRGQQVTLSCSPISGHRSVSWYQQTPGQGLQFLFEYFSETQRNKGNFPGRFSGRQFSNSRSEMNVSTLELGDSALYLCASSYFGTSGRLTDTQYFGPGTRLTVL.